Below are 5 T cell receptor beta chains sequenced from a single sample in a study of cytomegalovirus exposure and HLA in healthy donors. PCR primers comprised 60 Vbeta and 13 Jbeta primers. Clones were read by immunoSEQ multiplex PCR, and TCRdb kept only the in-frame ones, dropping some. The sample consists of approximately 150,000 clones, around 9.6% of them appearing once. The sequencing sample was made of PBMCs. Source of these receptors: a male donor in good health and CMV-seronegative.

Only a few counts were recorded for this clone. CDR3 protein: CASSLVGEGSYEQYF. In DNA form, the CDR3 reads TGTGCCAGCAGCTTAGTTGGTGAGGGCTCCTACGAGCAGTACTTC. The chain carries TRBV7-9 and TRBJ2-7; TRBD2 might be the D (5 bases). Trimming stripped 1 base from V and 0 bases from J, with 10 bases between. The CDR3 covers 15 residues. Germline values: CDR1 SEHNR, CDR2 FQNEAQ (reference sequence).

A few counts support this clone. The CDR3, as DNA: TGTGCCAGCAGCGAAAAGAGCTCGGGCACTGAAGCTTTCTTT. Amino acid sequence: CASSEKSSGTEAFF. The chain carries TRBV7-8 and TRBJ1-1; D is unresolved. The germline V gene encodes CDR1 SGHVS and CDR2 FQNEAQ. This CDR3 contains 14 residues. Deletions cut 5 bases from V and 4 bases from J, with 14 bases between.

The rearrangement uses TRBV28 and TRBJ1-2, with unresolved D. V lost 5 bases and J lost 4, with 11 bases in between. The CDR3 is 13 residues long. Per germline, CDR1 MDHEN and CDR2 SYDVKM. The CDR3 DNA reads as TGTGCCAGCAGTAAGGAGGCGGTCTATGGCTACACCTTC. Translated, it gives CASSKEAVYGYTF.

In its sample, this clone was seen a few times. The chain combines TRBV6-6 with TRBJ1-5, with unresolved D. Trimming removed 4 bases from V and 0 bases from J, with 4 bases in between. Germline V lookup: CDR1 MNHNY, CDR2 SVGAGI (reference sequence). This CDR3 comprises 13 residues. CDR3 sequence reads: CASSSYSNQPQHF. Here the CDR3 DNA reads TGTGCCAGCAGTTCTTATAGCAATCAGCCCCAGCATTTT.

The chain has TRBV29-1 and TRBJ2-7, with TRBD2 as a possible D gene (6 bases). V was pared by 4 bases and J by 3 bases, with 16 bases between. The length of the CDR3 is 14 residues. Germline CDR1 reads SQVTM; CDR2 reads ANQGSEA. CDR3 amino acids: CSVASGTGGYEQYF. The CDR3, as DNA: TGCAGCGTTGCTTCCGGGACCGGGGGCTACGAGCAGTACTTC.